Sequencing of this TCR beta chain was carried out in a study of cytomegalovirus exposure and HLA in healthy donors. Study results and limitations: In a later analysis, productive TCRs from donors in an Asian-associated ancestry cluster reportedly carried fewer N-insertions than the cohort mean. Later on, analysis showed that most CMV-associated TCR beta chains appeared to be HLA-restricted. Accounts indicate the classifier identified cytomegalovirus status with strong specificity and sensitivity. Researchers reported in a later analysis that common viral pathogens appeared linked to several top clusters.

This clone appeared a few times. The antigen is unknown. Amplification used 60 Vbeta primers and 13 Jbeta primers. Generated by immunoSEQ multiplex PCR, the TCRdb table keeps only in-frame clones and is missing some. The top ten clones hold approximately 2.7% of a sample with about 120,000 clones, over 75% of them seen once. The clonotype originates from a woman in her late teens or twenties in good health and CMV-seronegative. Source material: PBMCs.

CDR3 protein: CASMQDRLTDTQYF. CDR3 DNA sequence: TGTGCCAGCATGCAGGACAGGTTGACAGATACGCAGTATTTT. The rearrangement uses TRBV6-5 and TRBJ2-3; 7 nucleotides line up with TRBD1. V lost 7 bases, J lost 3 bases, and 7 bases stayed unmatched. This CDR3 is 14 amino acids long. Looked up from germline, CDR1 is MNHEY and CDR2 is SVGAGI.